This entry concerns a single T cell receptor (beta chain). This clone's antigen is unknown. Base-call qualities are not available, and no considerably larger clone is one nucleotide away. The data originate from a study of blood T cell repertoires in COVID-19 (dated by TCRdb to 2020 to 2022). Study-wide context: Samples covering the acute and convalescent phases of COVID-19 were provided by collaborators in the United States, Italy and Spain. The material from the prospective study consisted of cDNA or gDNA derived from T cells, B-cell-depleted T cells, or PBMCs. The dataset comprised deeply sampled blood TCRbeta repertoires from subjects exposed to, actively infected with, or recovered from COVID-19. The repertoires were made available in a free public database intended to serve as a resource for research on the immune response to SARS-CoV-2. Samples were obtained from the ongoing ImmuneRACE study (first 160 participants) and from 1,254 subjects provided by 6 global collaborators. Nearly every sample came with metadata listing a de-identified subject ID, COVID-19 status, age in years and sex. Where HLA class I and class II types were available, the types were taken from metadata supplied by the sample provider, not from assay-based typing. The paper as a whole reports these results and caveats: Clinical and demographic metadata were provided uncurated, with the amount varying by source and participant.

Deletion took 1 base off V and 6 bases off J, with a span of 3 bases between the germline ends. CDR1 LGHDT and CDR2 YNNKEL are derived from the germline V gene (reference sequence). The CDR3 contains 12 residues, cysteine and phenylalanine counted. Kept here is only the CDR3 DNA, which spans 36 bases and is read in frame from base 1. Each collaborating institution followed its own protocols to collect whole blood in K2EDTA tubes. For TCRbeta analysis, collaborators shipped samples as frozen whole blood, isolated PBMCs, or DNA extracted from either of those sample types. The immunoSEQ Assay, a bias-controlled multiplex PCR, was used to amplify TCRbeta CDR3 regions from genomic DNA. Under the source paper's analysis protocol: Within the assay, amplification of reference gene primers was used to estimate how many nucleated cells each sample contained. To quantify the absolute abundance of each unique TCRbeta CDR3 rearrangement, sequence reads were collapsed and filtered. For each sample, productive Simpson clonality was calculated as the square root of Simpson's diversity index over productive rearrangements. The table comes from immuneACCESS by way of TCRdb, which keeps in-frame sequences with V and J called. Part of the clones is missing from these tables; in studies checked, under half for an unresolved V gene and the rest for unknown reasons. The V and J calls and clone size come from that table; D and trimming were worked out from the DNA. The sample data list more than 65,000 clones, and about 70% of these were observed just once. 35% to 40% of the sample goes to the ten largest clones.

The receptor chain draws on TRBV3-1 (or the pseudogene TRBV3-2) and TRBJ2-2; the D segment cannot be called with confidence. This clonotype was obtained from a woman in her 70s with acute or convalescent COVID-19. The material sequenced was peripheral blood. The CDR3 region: CASSQASGELFF. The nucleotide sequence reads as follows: TGTGCCAGCAGCCAAGCATCCGGGGAGCTGTTTTTT.